This is a list of T cell receptor beta chains from one sample in a study of shared clonotypes between healthy human individuals. Repertoires were generated with immunoSEQ multiplex PCR, while TCRdb's copy carries only in-frame clones and drops some. The data show 2 million to 3 million clones, with about 92% seen just once and 0.14% held by the top ten. The sequencing sample was made of naive CD4+ T cells sorted from blood. These receptors all stem from a man between 18 and 35 years old in good health. Both conserved end residues are part of each CDR3. Fields, in order: V gene, CDR3 length, CDR3 protein.

>TRBV7-9|14
CASSLAGRNSPLHF
>TRBV5-1|15
CASRLSSGHTDTQYF
>TRBV30|12
CAWRDRTYEQYF
>TRBV7-9|12
CASKNSSEKLFF
>TRBV5-1|16
CASSLGDRPNTGELFF
>TRBV27|15
CASSSQGGTNEKLFF
>TRBV10-3|15
CAISDLAGGQETQYF
>TRBV5-1|15
CASSLAWGGNSPLHF
>TRBV4-3|13
CASSLQGGDGYTF
>TRBV7-8|14
CASSLLIGTGELFF
>TRBV10-3|13
CAISLGLQETQYF
>TRBV19|14
CASSLRTGPQPQHF
>TRBV2|16
CASSELGQAGNSPLHF
>TRBV28|15
CASSPRGTGRYEQYF
>TRBV23-1|14
CASSPGTGGDTQYF
>TRBV30|12
CAWAGLRETQYF
>TRBV28|14
CASRLISSNQPQHF
>TRBV5-4|14
CASSLSSGGNEQFF
>TRBV19|14
CASRRDRSNYGYTF
>TRBV5-8|15
CASSSVGEGNQPQHF
>TRBV2|15
CASNRLRTSSEGYTF